The subject of this entry is one T cell receptor beta chain. Antigen unknown. The data were taken from a study of cytotoxic CD8 clonotypes in ibrutinib-treated CLL. Study in general: Response was recorded as partial in roughly 24 patients and complete in 2; at median roughly 73 months, 14 remained remitted and approximately twelve had progressed. Response sampling took place at median 12 months of treatment, range 6 to 36. Study findings and constraints: Starting clonality was above that of age-matched healthy donors and tracked circulating CD8+ T-cell counts.

Clones were read by immunoSEQ multiplex PCR, and TCRdb kept only the in-frame ones, dropping some. The repertoire holds roughly 29,000 clones, with approximately 54% as singletons. This specimen consisted of PBMCs, obtained before ibrutinib treatment. The TCR sequence derives from a human donor with chronic lymphocytic leukemia.

The CDR3 region has the DNA TGTGCCATCAGTGAGTCTCGGGACAGAAGAGGCTACACCTTC. This translates into CAISESRDRRGYTF. V and J are TRBV10-3 and TRBJ1-2; 7 positions match TRBD1. V lost 0 bases, J lost 8 bases, and 6 bases stayed unmatched. The CDR3 runs to 14 residues. Germline CDR1 and CDR2: ENHRY and SYGVKD.